The 9 T cell receptor beta chains below come from one sample, sequenced in a study of breast tumors, draining lymph nodes, adjacent tissues. TCRdb re-called the multiplex PCR reads through MiXCR, storing one row per CDR3 protein. This repertoire shows about 230,000 distinct CDR3 sequences, 32% found once; its top ten account for approximately 1.5%. The lymph nodes were axillary draining lymph nodes from breast cancer patients. Material for sequencing was axillary lymph node tissue. Receptors originate from a female donor with breast cancer. Some clones in this sample may be carry-over from other donors' samples.

As regards this clonotype: With a much larger clone just one base away, this may be a read error. The chain carries TRBV30 and TRBJ2-7, with D possibly matching TRBD2 (5 bases). The germline V gene has CDR1 GTSNPN and CDR2 SVGIG (reference sequence). CDR3 length equals 16 residues. Trimming left V 4 bases short and J 1 base short, with 20 bases between. In DNA, the CDR3 is TGTGCCTGGAATGGTTCCGTTGAGAGGGTATCCTACGAGCAGTACTTC. It codes for CAWNGSVERVSYEQYF. The entire variable domain, with the rest obtained from reference TRBV30 and TRBJ2-7, is as follows: SQTIHQWPATLVQPVGSPLSLECTVEGTSNPNLYWYRQAAGRGLQLLFYSVGIGQISSEVPQNLSASRPQDRQFILSSKKLLLSDSGFYLCAWNGSVERVSYEQYFGPGTRLTVT.

This clonotype has a count of ten or more. This rearrangement joins TRBV29-1 to TRBJ2-3; no reliable D call. V lost 1 base, J lost 6 bases, and 5 bases lay in between. CDR1 and CDR2 (germline): SQVTM, ANQGSEA. The CDR3 covers 11 residues. CDR3 protein: CSVEGYDTQYF. CDR3 sequence (DNA): TGCAGCGTTGAAGGGTATGATACGCAGTATTTT.

This clonotype was counted ten times or more. The chain joins TRBV20-1 to TRBJ2-3; TRBD1 aligns across 10 bases. V lost 2 bases, J lost 4 bases, and 12 bases stayed unmatched. CDR1 DFQATT and CDR2 SNEGSKA come from the germline V gene (reference sequence). CDR3 length: 17 residues. CDR3 protein: CSARLYRDRGGSDTQYF. DNA for the CDR3: TGCAGTGCTAGACTCTACCGGGACAGGGGTGGATCAGATACGCAGTATTTT.

This clonotype was recorded many times. The chain combines TRBV9 with TRBJ2-1; 9 bases match TRBD2. Trimming removed 0 bases from V and 0 bases from J; junction bases left unmatched: 7. Germline-derived CDR1 and CDR2 are SGDLS and YYNGEE. The CDR3 covers 18 residues. In DNA form, the CDR3 reads TGTGCCAGCAGCGTAGGAGCGGGAGGAGGGAGCTCCTACAATGAGCAGTTCTTC. Its translation is CASSVGAGGGSSYNEQFF.

This clonotype was seen a handful of times. This chain uses TRBV13 with TRBJ1-1; tentatively, D is TRBD1 (6 bases). Germline CDR1 is PRHDT and CDR2 is FYEKMQ (reference sequence). This CDR3 region has 12 residues. V was cut by 5 bases and J by 10 bases, with 14 bases left in between. CDR3 protein: CASSLTGLRAFF. The CDR3 DNA is TGTGCCAGCAGCCTTACAGGGTTGCGAGCTTTCTTT.

The sample holds many counts of this clonotype. The chain joins TRBV12-3 or TRBV12-4 to TRBJ2-1; TRBD2 agrees at 10 bases. The CDR3 contains 14 residues. The V gene end was trimmed by 6 bases and the J gene end by 9 bases; junction bases not matched to a gene: 8. The DNA of the CDR3 is TGTGCCAGCAGCATAGCGGGAGGAAGTGGTGAGCAGTTCTTC. Its translation is CASSIAGGSGEQFF.

The CDR3 DNA is TGTGCCAGCAAGGGACAGAGAGTTCAGCCCCAGCATTTT. Translation: CASKGQRVQPQHF. The chain is built from TRBV28 and TRBJ1-5, with TRBD1 identical over 7 bases. CDR3 size: 13 residues. V lost 7 bases to trimming and J lost 6 bases; unmatched junction nucleotides: 6. Per germline, CDR1 MDHEN and CDR2 SYDVKM. The variable domain in full, with the rest retrieved from reference TRBV28 and TRBJ1-5, is DVKVTQSSRYLVKRTGEKVFLECVQDMDHENMFWYRQDPGLGLRLIYFSYDVKMKEKGDIPEGYSVSREKKERFSLILESASTNQTSMYLCASKGQRVQPQHFGDGTRLSIL.

The chain is built from TRBV5-1 and TRBJ2-2, with 10 bases matching TRBD2. This CDR3 region has 16 residues. Germline CDR1 and CDR2: SGHRS and YFSETQ. Trimming at V came to 4 bases and at J to 7 bases, leaving 10 bases not matched to a gene. Here the CDR3 DNA reads TGCGCCAGCAGCCTGCTAGCGGGAGTAGTGAACGGGGAGCTGTTTTTT. Translated, it gives CASSLLAGVVNGELFF.

This clonotype was seen ten or more times. The chain couples TRBV15 to TRBJ2-7, with 8 bases fitting TRBD2. There are 13 residues in the CDR3. Germline CDR1 and CDR2: LNHNV and YYDKDF (reference sequence). The V segment lost 4 bases and the J segment 7 bases; nucleotides outside the gene matches: 6. The CDR3 reads CATSKTSGGEQYF. The CDR3 region has the DNA TGTGCCACCAGCAAAACTAGCGGAGGGGAGCAGTACTTC.